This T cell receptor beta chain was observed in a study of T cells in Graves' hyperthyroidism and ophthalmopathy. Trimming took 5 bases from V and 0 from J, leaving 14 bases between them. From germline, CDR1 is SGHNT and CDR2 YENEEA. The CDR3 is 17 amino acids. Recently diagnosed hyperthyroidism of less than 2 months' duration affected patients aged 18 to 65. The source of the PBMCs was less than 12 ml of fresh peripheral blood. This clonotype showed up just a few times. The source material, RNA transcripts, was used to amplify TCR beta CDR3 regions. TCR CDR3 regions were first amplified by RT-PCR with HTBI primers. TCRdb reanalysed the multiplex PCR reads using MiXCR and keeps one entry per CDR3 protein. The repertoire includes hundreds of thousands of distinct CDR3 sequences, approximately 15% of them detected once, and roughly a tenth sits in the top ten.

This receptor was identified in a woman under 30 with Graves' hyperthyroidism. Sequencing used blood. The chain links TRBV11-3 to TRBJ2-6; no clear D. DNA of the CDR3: TGTGCCAGCAGCCAGAAACGATCAACCTCTGGGGCCAACGTCCTGACTTTC. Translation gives CASSQKRSTSGANVLTF.